Shown below are 15 T cell receptor beta chains from a single sample sequenced in a study of blood T cell repertoires in COVID-19. Clones were read by immunoSEQ multiplex PCR, and TCRdb kept only the in-frame ones, dropping some. The sample comprises about 140,000 clones, about nine tenths of which are singletons, and about two fifths rests with the top ten. Sequences were obtained from peripheral blood. The receptor source for this set is a man in his fifties or sixties who had recovered from COVID-19.

A single count supports this clone. The rearrangement uses TRBV5-1 and TRBJ2-7; TRBD1 matches 7 bases. The CDR3 extends over 14 amino acids. The V gene's germline CDR1 is SGHRS and CDR2 YFSETQ. The V and J ends lost 5 bases and 3 bases, in that order; junction bases with no gene match: 8. The CDR3 DNA reads TGCGCCAGCAGGTGGAGGACAGGAGACTACGAGCAGTACTTC. It codes for CASRWRTGDYEQYF.

The sample holds one count of this clone. The genes are TRBV12-3 or TRBV12-4 and TRBJ1-2; the D gene is possibly TRBD1 (5 bases). V lost 8 bases, J lost 5 bases, and 12 bases lay in between. CDR3 length equals 12 residues. The CDR3 nucleotides are TGTGCCAGCGGTCCGGGGGATTATGGCTACACCTTC. Translated: CASGPGDYGYTF.

The V and J genes are TRBV27 and TRBJ1-1; D uncertain. CDR1 is MNHEY and CDR2 is SMNVEV in the germline V gene (reference sequence). V shed 6 bases and J shed 2 bases, with 13 bases lying between them. The CDR3 runs to 14 residues. Written as DNA, the CDR3 is TGTGCCAGCAGGGTGGGTTGGGCAAACACTGAAGCTTTCTTT. It translates to CASRVGWANTEAFF.

The CDR3 DNA follows: TGTGCCAGCTCGCGGACCGGGACAGGGTCGTCTGGGGCCAACGTCCTGACTTTC. Its translation is CASSRTGTGSSGANVLTF. This chain connects TRBV18 to TRBJ2-6, with TRBD1 matching over 9 bases. This CDR3 comprises 18 residues. Trimming removed 6 bases from V and 1 base from J; junction bases left unmatched: 10. Per germline, CDR1 KGHSH and CDR2 LQKENI.

V usage is TRBV4-1 and J usage is TRBJ1-4; D is perhaps TRBD1 (5 bases). CDR1 and CDR2 (germline): MGHRA, YSYEKL. V lost 4 bases and J 5 bases, leaving 11 bases between the germline ends. This CDR3 is built from 14 residues. Written as DNA, the CDR3 is TGCGCCAGCAGCCTCCGGGACTTAAATGAAAAACTGTTTTTT. Amino acid sequence: CASSLRDLNEKLFF.

The chain couples TRBV15 to TRBJ2-4; D perhaps matches TRBD2 (5 bases). Germline values: CDR1 LNHNV, CDR2 YYDKDF (reference sequence). The CDR3 length is 15 residues. V was clipped by 0 bases and J by 2 bases, with 8 bases between them. The CDR3 DNA sequence: TGTGCCACCAGCAGAGAGAGGGATACCAAAAACATTCAGTACTTC. Protein product: CATSRERDTKNIQYF.

V gene TRBV5-5 combines with J gene TRBJ2-5; 9 bases are shared with TRBD2. V lost 2 bases and J lost 5; bases outside the gene matches: 7. The CDR3 totals 15 residues. Looked up from germline, CDR1 is SGHKS and CDR2 is YYEKEE (reference sequence). CDR3 residues: CASSLSAGGRETQYF. Here the CDR3 DNA reads TGTGCCAGCAGCTTATCAGCGGGGGGCCGGGAGACCCAGTACTTC.

The rearrangement uses TRBV9 and TRBJ2-7, with 9 nucleotides matching TRBD1. The CDR3 covers 15 residues. The ends lost 4 bases at V and 3 bases at J; junction bases unmatched: 8. The germline CDR1 and CDR2 sequences are SGDLS and YYNGEE. CDR3 coding DNA: TGTGCCAGCAGCCCATGGACAGGGGCGGGCTACGAGCAGTACTTC. Translation gives CASSPWTGAGYEQYF. Complete variable domain (other parts from reference TRBV9 and TRBJ2-7): DSGVTQTPKHLITATGQRVTLRCSPRSGDLSVYWYQQSLDQGLQFLIQYYNGEERAKGNILERFSAQQFPDLHSELNLSSLELGDSALYFCASSPWTGAGYEQYFGPGTRLTVT.

This sequence joins TRBV2 and TRBJ2-5, with no clear D. Germline-derived CDR1 and CDR2 are SNHLY and FYNNEI. The CDR3 sequence is 11 residues long. With 6 bases removed from V and 2 bases from J, the gap between germline ends came to 4 bases. In nucleotides, the CDR3 is TGTGCCAGCAGACTACAAGAGACCCAGTACTTC. It yields the protein CASRLQETQYF.

The chain joins TRBV3-1 (or the pseudogene TRBV3-2) to TRBJ1-1; D might be TRBD1 (6 bases). Germline CDR1 reads LGHDT; CDR2 reads YNNKEL (reference sequence). The CDR3 consists of 14 residues. Trimming pared 6 bases from V and 4 bases from J, leaving 15 bases between. CDR3 residues: CASRHNRVGTEAFF. CDR3 nucleotides: TGTGCCAGCAGACATAACAGGGTCGGCACTGAAGCTTTCTTT.

In regard to this clone: The same CDR3 also results from other DNA sequences found in this sample. The chain employs TRBV4-3 and TRBJ2-5; TRBD2 matches at 14 bases. Germline loops: CDR1 LGHNA, CDR2 YSLEER. The CDR3 has 16 amino acids. The ends lost 1 base at V and 5 bases at J; junction bases unmatched: 3. In DNA, the CDR3 is TGCGCCAGCAGCCAAGGACTAGCGGGGGGGCCGGAGACCCAGTACTTC. Amino acids: CASSQGLAGGPETQYF.

This rearrangement joins TRBV3-1 (or the pseudogene TRBV3-2) to TRBJ2-5; 7 nucleotides align to TRBD1. Germline CDR1 and CDR2: LGHDT and YNNKEL (reference sequence). The CDR3 spans 14 residues. The ends lost 3 bases at V and 5 bases at J; junction bases unmatched: 6. The CDR3 DNA sequence: TGTGCCAGCAGCCAGCGACAGGGTCAGGAGACCCAGTACTTC. Translated, it gives CASSQRQGQETQYF.

This clone was seen just once. The chain carries TRBV10-1 and TRBJ1-2, with TRBD1 matching 8 bases. V trimming: 2 bases; J trimming: 2 bases; junction bases outside the gene matches: 10. Germline CDR1 WNHNN, CDR2 SYGVQD (reference sequence). The CDR3 totals 17 residues. CDR3 sequence reads: CASSEPSVGQGNYGYTF. The CDR3 DNA follows: TGCGCCAGCAGTGAGCCGAGTGTCGGACAGGGAAACTATGGCTACACCTTC.

The chain links TRBV4-1 to TRBJ1-5; TRBD1 might be the D (6 bases). Germline CDR1 is MGHRA and CDR2 is YSYEKL. The V and J ends lost 1 base and 5 bases respectively, with 15 bases between them. CDR3 length: 16 amino acids. The CDR3 loop reads CASSQGGGGDDQPQHF. CDR3 coding DNA: TGCGCCAGCAGCCAAGGGGGAGGGGGGGACGATCAGCCCCAGCATTTT.

This clone was detected once. The CDR3 DNA reads TGTGCCAGCTGGAGTCCCGGGAAGGCCCAAGATACGCAGTATTTT. This codes for CASWSPGKAQDTQYF. The V gene is TRBV27, the J gene TRBJ2-3; a weak D match, TRBD2 (5 bases). This CDR3 has 15 amino acids. Germline CDR1 and CDR2: MNHEY and SMNVEV (reference sequence). The V and J ends lost 8 bases and 5 bases respectively, with 20 bases between them.